One and the same sample provided the 17 T cell receptor beta chains below, sequenced in a study of lung T cells in sarcoidosis with Löfgren's syndrome. TCRdb fed the reads into MiXCR, producing one record per CDR3 protein. The sample includes roughly 63,000 distinct CDR3 sequences, approximately 22% seen only once; the top ten take about 2.5%. Sequencing was performed on CD4+ T cells from PBMCs. These receptors originate from a human donor with sarcoidosis (Löfgren's syndrome or another form), or a control subject (not recorded which).

In its sample, this clonotype was seen a few times. The genes are TRBV19 and TRBJ2-1, with 7 bases matching TRBD1. This CDR3 region has 15 residues. CDR1 is LNHDA, CDR2 SQIVND, per germline (reference sequence). V lost 6 bases to trimming and J lost 0 bases; unmatched junction nucleotides: 5. DNA of the CDR3: TGTGCCAGTAGGAGGGGGCTAAACTCCTACAATGAGCAGTTCTTC. Its translation: CASRRGLNSYNEQFF.

Comments on this clonotype: This clone may be a read error of a much larger clone one base away. V and J are TRBV28 and TRBJ2-7; D might be TRBD2 (6 bases). Germline CDR1 is MDHEN and CDR2 is SYDVKM. The CDR3 covers 13 residues. CDR3 DNA: TGTGCCTGCAGGGCGGGAAGGGAATACGAGCAGTACTTC. It codes for CACRAGREYEQYF.

This clonotype was counted ten times or more. The V call is TRBV7-2, the J call TRBJ2-3; no reliable D call. The CDR3 loop spans 16 amino acids. Trimming left V 3 bases short and J 5 bases short, with 18 bases between. The germline V gene encodes CDR1 SGHTA and CDR2 FQGNSA. This CDR3 is CASSFSAWPPRDTQYF. The CDR3 DNA is TGTGCCAGCAGCTTTTCGGCCTGGCCACCTCGAGATACGCAGTATTTT. Together with reference TRBV7-2 and TRBJ2-3, the CDR3 gives the full variable domain: GAGVSQSPSNKVTEKGKDVELRCDPISGHTALYWYRQSLGQGLEFLIYFQGNSAPDKSGLPSDRFSAERTGGSVSTLTIQRTQQEDSAVYLCASSFSAWPPRDTQYFGPGTRLTVL.

This clonotype was picked up many times. The genes are TRBV20-1 and TRBJ1-6; D not resolved. The CDR3 totals 15 residues. Germline CDR1 is DFQATT and CDR2 is SNEGSKA (reference sequence). V was clipped by 3 bases and J by 7 bases, with 16 bases between them. CDR3 sequence (DNA): TGCAGTGCTAGCTTTCCGGGAATTGACAATTCACCCCTCCACTTT. Translation gives CSASFPGIDNSPLHF.

The chain recombines TRBV18 with TRBJ2-2; D might be TRBD2 (6 bases). CDR1 and CDR2 (germline): KGHSH, LQKENI. Deletions cut 0 bases from V and 0 bases from J, with 14 bases between. The CDR3 sequence is 18 residues long. The CDR3 region is CASSPPRDLPANTGELFF. The CDR3 DNA reads TGTGCCAGCTCACCACCCCGGGACTTACCTGCGAACACCGGGGAGCTGTTTTTT.

The J gene is TRBJ2-1, the V gene TRBV19; TRBD2 is a possible D gene (5 bases). The CDR3 covers 12 residues. Deletions cut 8 bases from V and 6 bases from J, with 11 bases between. Germline V gives CDR1 LNHDA, CDR2 SQIVND (reference sequence). The CDR3 spells CASGVLGNEQFF. CDR3 bases: TGTGCCAGTGGCGTACTAGGCAATGAGCAGTTCTTC.

V gene TRBV19 combines with J gene TRBJ1-5; weak D call: TRBD1 (6 bases). The CDR3 length is 16 residues. V lost 5 bases to trimming and J lost 5 bases, with 19 bases between them. Germline assignment: CDR1 LNHDA and CDR2 SQIVND (reference sequence). The CDR3 DNA follows: TGTGCCAGTAGTGTAAGTCATACAGGGCCTTATCAGCCCCAGCATTTT. Translating gives CASSVSHTGPYQPQHF. Together with reference TRBV19 and TRBJ1-5, the CDR3 gives the full variable domain: DGGITQSPKYLFRKEGQNVTLSCEQNLNHDAMYWYRQDPGQGLRLIYYSQIVNDFQKGDIAEGYSVSREKKESFPLTVTSAQKNPTAFYLCASSVSHTGPYQPQHFGDGTRLSIL.

V gene TRBV7-2 combines with J gene TRBJ1-5; 8 bases are a match to TRBD1. CDR3 length: 13 amino acids. Germline values: CDR1 SGHTA, CDR2 FQGNSA. Trimming removed 8 bases from V and 6 bases from J; junction bases left unmatched: 6. CDR3 nucleotide sequence: TGTGCCAGCTCGGACAGGGTGGGTCAGCCCCAGCATTTT. It is translated as CASSDRVGQPQHF.

The chain uses TRBV6-2 or TRBV6-3 and TRBJ1-5, with unresolved D. Trimming removed 8 bases from V and 0 bases from J, with 5 bases in between. The CDR3 has 12 amino acids. Looked up from germline, CDR1 is MNHEY and CDR2 is SVGEGT. The CDR3 nucleotides are TGTGCCAGCCGCGGTAGCAATCAGCCCCAGCATTTT. Its protein product is CASRGSNQPQHF.

The table lists this clonotype with a few counts. The V gene is TRBV10-1, the J gene TRBJ1-2; 9 bases line up with TRBD1. After removal of 6 bases from V and 5 bases from J, the junction contained 4 bases not matched to a gene. Per the germline V gene, CDR1 is WNHNN and CDR2 is SYGVQD (reference sequence). This CDR3 spans 13 amino acids. This CDR3 is CASSYDRGYGYTF. The CDR3 DNA reads TGCGCCAGCAGCTACGACAGGGGGTATGGCTACACCTTC.

The sample holds many counts of this clonotype. This chain uses TRBV7-9 with TRBJ1-1; 7 bases line up with TRBD1. Unmatched junction bases numbered 10, after V lost 4 bases and J lost 8 bases. This CDR3 has 14 amino acids. Germline lookup yields CDR1 SEHNR and CDR2 FQNEAQ (reference sequence). CDR3 nucleotides: TGTGCCAGCAGCTGGACGGACAGGATGGACGAAGCTTTCTTT. This codes for CASSWTDRMDEAFF.

This clonotype showed up many times. This rearrangement joins TRBV5-6 to TRBJ2-3, with D uncertain. V lost 4 bases and J lost 4, with 10 bases in between. This CDR3 contains 13 residues. The V gene's germline CDR1 is SGHDT and CDR2 YYEEEE. CDR3 sequence: CASSAQNSDTQYF. The CDR3, as DNA: TGTGCCAGCAGCGCGCAAAATTCAGATACGCAGTATTTT. The full variable domain, its missing parts supplied by reference TRBV5-6 and TRBJ2-3, is DAGVTQSPTHLIKTRGQQVTLRCSPKSGHDTVSWYQQALGQGPQFIFQYYEEEERQRGNFPDRFSGHQFPNYSSELNVNALLLGDSALYLCASSAQNSDTQYFGPGTRLTVL.

In its sample, this clonotype was seen many times. The chain recombines TRBV20-1 with TRBJ1-2; D is unresolved. This CDR3 has 11 amino acids. V was pared by 3 bases and J by 7 bases, with 9 bases between. Germline CDR1 is DFQATT and CDR2 is SNEGSKA (reference sequence). CDR3 in amino acids: CSARSVPGYTF. The CDR3 DNA follows: TGCAGTGCTAGGTCGGTGCCTGGCTACACCTTC.

This clonotype was recorded at least ten times. This chain connects TRBV6-1 to TRBJ1-3, with D hard to call. This CDR3 spans 12 amino acids. Trimming took 8 bases from V and 4 from J, leaving 9 bases between them. Germline V CDR1 and CDR2: MNHNS, SASEGT. This chain's CDR3 is CASGRKGNTIYF. CDR3 in DNA: TGTGCCAGCGGAAGAAAAGGAAACACCATATATTTT.

The table lists this clonotype with many counts. The chain employs TRBV6-2 or TRBV6-3 and TRBJ2-1; 16 nucleotides line up with TRBD2. Germline CDR1 and CDR2: MNHEY and SVGEGT. This CDR3 contains 16 residues. The ends lost 5 bases at V and 5 bases at J; junction bases unmatched: 3. The CDR3 protein is CASSKGTSGGDNEQFF. The CDR3 coding sequence is TGTGCCAGCAGTAAGGGGACTAGCGGGGGGGACAATGAGCAGTTCTTC.

A word on this clonotype: This CDR3 is missing its conserved last phenylalanine or tryptophan, likely due to a read error. CDR3 DNA: TGTGCCAGCACCACTCCCCCACAGGGAGGCGGCTACACCCTC. This sequence encodes CASTTPPQGGGYTL. The chain combines TRBV12-3 or TRBV12-4 with TRBJ1-2, with TRBD1 as a possible D gene (6 bases). The V and J ends lost 7 bases and 8 bases respectively, with 20 bases between them. The CDR3 consists of 14 residues.

At least ten counts were recorded for this clonotype. The J gene is TRBJ2-1, the V gene TRBV6-6; no reliable D call. This CDR3 region has 11 residues. V lost 0 bases and J lost 13, with 7 bases in between. The germline V gene encodes CDR1 MNHNY and CDR2 SVGAGI (reference sequence). The DNA of the CDR3 is TGTGCCAGCAGTTACTCTGGGTCCCAGTTCTTC. Encoded protein: CASSYSGSQFF.